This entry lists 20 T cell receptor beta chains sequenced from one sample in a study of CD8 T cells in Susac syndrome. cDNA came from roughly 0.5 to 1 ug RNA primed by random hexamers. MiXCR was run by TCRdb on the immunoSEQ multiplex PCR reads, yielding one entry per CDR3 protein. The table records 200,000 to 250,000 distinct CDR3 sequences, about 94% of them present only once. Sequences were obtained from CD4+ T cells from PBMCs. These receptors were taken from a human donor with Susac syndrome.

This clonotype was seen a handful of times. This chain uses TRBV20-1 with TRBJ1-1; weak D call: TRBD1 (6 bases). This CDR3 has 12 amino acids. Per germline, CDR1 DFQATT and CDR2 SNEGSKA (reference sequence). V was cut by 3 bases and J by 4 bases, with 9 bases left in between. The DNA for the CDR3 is TGCAGTGCTAGGACAGGTGGCACTGAAGCTTTCTTT. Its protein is CSARTGGTEAFF.

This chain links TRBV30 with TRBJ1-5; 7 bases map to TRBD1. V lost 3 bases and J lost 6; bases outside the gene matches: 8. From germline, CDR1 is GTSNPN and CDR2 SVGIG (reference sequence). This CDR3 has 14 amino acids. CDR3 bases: TGTGCCTGGAGCGAGGACAGGTTGGGTCAGCCCCAGCATTTT. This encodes CAWSEDRLGQPQHF.

CDR3 protein: CATSRDYGNTEAFF. The DNA of the CDR3 is TGTGCCACCAGCAGAGATTACGGAAACACTGAAGCTTTCTTT. This rearrangement joins TRBV15 to TRBJ1-1; D is unresolved. The CDR3 is 14 residues long. From germline, CDR1 is LNHNV and CDR2 YYDKDF (reference sequence). Trimming stripped 0 bases from V and 2 bases from J, with 7 bases between.

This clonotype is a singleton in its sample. The CDR3 is CASSLGQGRSTDTQYF. The CDR3 DNA reads as TGTGCCAGCAGCTTAGGACAGGGGAGAAGCACAGATACGCAGTATTTT. The chain carries TRBV7-2 and TRBJ2-3; 8 bases match TRBD1. V shed 1 base, J shed 0 bases, and the junction held 3 bases outside the gene matches. CDR3 length equals 16 residues. Germline V gene data show CDR1 as SGHTA and CDR2 as FQGNSA. The full variable domain, rest sourced from reference TRBV7-2 and TRBJ2-3, is GAGVSQSPSNKVTEKGKDVELRCDPISGHTALYWYRQSLGQGLEFLIYFQGNSAPDKSGLPSDRFSAERTGGSVSTLTIQRTQQEDSAVYLCASSLGQGRSTDTQYFGPGTRLTVL.

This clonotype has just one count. DNA of the CDR3: TGTGCCAGTATGCTAAACATCCGCTCCTACAATGAGCAGTTCTTC. Translation gives CASMLNIRSYNEQFF. This sequence joins TRBV19 and TRBJ2-1; D unclear. Per the germline V gene, CDR1 is LNHDA and CDR2 is SQIVND (reference sequence). CDR3 length: 15 amino acids. Trimming left V 7 bases short and J 0 bases short, with 13 bases between.

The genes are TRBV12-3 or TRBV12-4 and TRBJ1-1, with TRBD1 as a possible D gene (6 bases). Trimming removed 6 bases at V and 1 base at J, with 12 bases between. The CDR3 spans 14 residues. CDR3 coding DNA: TGTGCCAGCAGGTACAGGGCCAGGAACACTGAAGCTTTCTTT. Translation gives CASRYRARNTEAFF.

In nucleotides, the CDR3 is TGCAGTGCTAGAGAGACAGGGGGATATGGAAAACTGTTTTTT. Protein product: CSARETGGYGKLFF. This chain joins TRBV20-1 and TRBJ1-4, with 9 bases lining up with TRBD1. V lost 0 bases, J lost 10 bases, and 6 bases stayed unmatched. The CDR3 runs to 14 residues. CDR1 is DFQATT, CDR2 SNEGSKA, per germline (reference sequence).

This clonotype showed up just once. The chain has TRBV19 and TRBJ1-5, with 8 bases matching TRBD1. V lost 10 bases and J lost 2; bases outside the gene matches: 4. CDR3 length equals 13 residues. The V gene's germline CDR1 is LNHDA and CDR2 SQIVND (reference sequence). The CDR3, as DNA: TGTGCCACCTTGGGACAGGGCAATCAGCCCCAGCATTTT. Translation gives CATLGQGNQPQHF.

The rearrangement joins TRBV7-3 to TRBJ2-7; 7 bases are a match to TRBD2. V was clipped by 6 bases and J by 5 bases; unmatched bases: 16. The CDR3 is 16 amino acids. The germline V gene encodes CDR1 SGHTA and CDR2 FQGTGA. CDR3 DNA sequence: TGTGCCAGCAGATTGGAAGCGGGGCCCCTAGGTGACGAGCAGTACTTC. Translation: CASRLEAGPLGDEQYF.

The CDR3 bases are TGTGCCAGCAGCTTCGGGGGGTCCACCTACAATGAGCAGTTCTTC. The encoded protein is CASSFGGSTYNEQFF. The chain links TRBV5-4 to TRBJ2-1, with 7 bases matching TRBD2. In germline, CDR1 is SGHNT, CDR2 YYREEE (reference sequence). The CDR3 consists of 15 residues. J was trimmed by 2 bases and V by 2 bases; bases with no gene match: 4.

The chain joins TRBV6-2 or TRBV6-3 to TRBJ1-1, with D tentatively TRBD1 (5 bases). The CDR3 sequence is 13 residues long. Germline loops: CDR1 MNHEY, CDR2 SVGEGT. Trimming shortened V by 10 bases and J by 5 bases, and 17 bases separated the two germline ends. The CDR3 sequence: CAIRGGARTEAFF. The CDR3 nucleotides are TGTGCCATCCGAGGCGGGGCGCGGACTGAAGCTTTCTTT.

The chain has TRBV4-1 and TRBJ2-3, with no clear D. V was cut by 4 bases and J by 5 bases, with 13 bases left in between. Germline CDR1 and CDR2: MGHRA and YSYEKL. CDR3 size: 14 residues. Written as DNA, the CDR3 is TGCGCCAGCAGCCCAGTAGCAATACAAGATACGCAGTATTTT. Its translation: CASSPVAIQDTQYF.

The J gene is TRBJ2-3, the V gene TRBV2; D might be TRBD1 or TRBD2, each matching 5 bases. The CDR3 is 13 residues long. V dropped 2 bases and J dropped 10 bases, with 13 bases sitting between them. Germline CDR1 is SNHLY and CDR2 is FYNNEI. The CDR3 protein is CASSETRGPAQYF. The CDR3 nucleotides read TGTGCCAGCAGTGAAACGAGGGGCCCGGCGCAGTATTTT.

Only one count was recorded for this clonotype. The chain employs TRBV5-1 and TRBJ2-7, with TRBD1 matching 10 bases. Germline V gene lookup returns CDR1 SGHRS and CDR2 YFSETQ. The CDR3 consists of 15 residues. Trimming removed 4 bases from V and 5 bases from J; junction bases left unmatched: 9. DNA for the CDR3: TGCGCCAGCAGCCTTAGGACAGGGGGTAACAACGAGCAGTACTTC. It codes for CASSLRTGGNNEQYF.

The CDR3 spells CASSQEWTGVHEQFF. As DNA, the CDR3 is TGTGCCAGCAGCCAAGAGTGGACAGGGGTGCATGAGCAGTTCTTC. The chain has TRBV4-2 and TRBJ2-1; the match to TRBD1 covers 9 bases. This CDR3 contains 15 residues. Germline V gene data show CDR1 as LGHNA and CDR2 as YNFKEQ. V shed 0 bases and J 8 bases; nucleotides not matched to a gene: 5.

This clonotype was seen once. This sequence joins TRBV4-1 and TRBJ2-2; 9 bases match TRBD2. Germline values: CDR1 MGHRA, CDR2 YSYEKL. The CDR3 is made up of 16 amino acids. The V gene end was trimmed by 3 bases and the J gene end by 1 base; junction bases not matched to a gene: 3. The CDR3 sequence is CASSQLAGVNTGELFF. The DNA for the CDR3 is TGCGCCAGCAGCCAGTTAGCGGGGGTGAACACCGGGGAGCTGTTTTTT.

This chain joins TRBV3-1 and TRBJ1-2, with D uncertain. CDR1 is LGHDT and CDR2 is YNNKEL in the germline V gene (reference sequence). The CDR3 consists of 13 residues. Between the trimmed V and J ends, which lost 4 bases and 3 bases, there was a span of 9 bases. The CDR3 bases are TGTGCCAGCAGCCGGGCCAAGGACTATGGCTACACCTTC. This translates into CASSRAKDYGYTF. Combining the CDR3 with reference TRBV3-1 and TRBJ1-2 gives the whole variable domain DTAVSQTPKYLVTQMGNDKSIKCEQNLGHDTMYWYKQDSKKFLKIMFSYNNKELIINETVPNRFSPKSPDKAHLNLHINSLELGDSAVYFCASSRAKDYGYTFGSGTRLTVV.

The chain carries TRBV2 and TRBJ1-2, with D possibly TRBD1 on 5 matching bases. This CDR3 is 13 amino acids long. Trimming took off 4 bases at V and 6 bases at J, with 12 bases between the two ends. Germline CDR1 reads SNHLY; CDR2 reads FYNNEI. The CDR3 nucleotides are TGTGCCAGCAGTGGAATGGCAGGGAATGGCTACACCTTC. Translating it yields CASSGMAGNGYTF.

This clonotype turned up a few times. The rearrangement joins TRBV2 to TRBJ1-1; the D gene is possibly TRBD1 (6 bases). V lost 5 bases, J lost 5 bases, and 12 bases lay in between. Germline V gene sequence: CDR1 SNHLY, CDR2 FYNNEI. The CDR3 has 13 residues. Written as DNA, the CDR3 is TGTGCCAGCAGTCCAGGGGTCGGGACTGAAGCTTTCTTT. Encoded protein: CASSPGVGTEAFF.

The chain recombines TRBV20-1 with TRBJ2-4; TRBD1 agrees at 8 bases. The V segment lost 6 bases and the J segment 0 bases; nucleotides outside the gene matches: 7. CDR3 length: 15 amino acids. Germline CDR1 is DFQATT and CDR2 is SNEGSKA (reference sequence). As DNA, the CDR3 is TGCAGTGCAACGATGACAGGGGCAGCCAAAAACATTCAGTACTTC. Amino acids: CSATMTGAAKNIQYF.